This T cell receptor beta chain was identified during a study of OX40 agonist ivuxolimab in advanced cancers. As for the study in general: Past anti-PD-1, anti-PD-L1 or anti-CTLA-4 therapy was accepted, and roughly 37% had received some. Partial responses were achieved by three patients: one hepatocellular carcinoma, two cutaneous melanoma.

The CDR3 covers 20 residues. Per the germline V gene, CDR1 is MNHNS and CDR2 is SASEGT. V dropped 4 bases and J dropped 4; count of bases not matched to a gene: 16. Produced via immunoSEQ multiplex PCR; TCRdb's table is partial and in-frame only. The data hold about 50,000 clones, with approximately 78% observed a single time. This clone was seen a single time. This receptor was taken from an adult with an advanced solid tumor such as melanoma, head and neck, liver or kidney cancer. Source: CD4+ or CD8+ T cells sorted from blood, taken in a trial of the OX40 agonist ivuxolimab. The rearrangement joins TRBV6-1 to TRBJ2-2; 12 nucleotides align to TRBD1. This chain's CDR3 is CASSGESPSGTGGTTGELFF. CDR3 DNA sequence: TGTGCCAGCAGTGGGGAAAGTCCCTCCGGGACAGGGGGCACCACCGGGGAGCTGTTTTTT.